One sample yielded the 26 T cell receptor beta chains listed below, sequenced in a study of T cell responses to AZD1222 COVID-19 vaccine. The data were produced by immunoSEQ multiplex PCR, yet TCRdb's version contains in-frame clones alone and is incomplete. Found here are approximately 140,000 clones, around 90% of them singletons; the top ten hold 1.4%. The sequencing here drew on peripheral blood, taken on day 0 of AZD1222 vaccination. The receptors were sampled from an adult in good health.

This rearrangement joins TRBV11-2 to TRBJ2-7; a weak D match, TRBD2 (5 bases). The CDR3 loop spans 17 amino acids. V was trimmed by 2 bases and J by 0 bases, leaving 17 bases between them. CDR1 SGHAT and CDR2 FQNNGV come from the germline V gene. The CDR3 sequence is CASSLSRGGLSSYEQYF. The CDR3 nucleotides read TGTGCCAGCAGCTTATCGCGAGGAGGTTTAAGCTCCTACGAGCAGTACTTC.

Only one count was recorded for this clone. This CDR3 reads CASSLGASYNEQFF. The CDR3 nucleotides read TGTGCCAGCAGCTTAGGGGCCTCCTACAATGAGCAGTTCTTC. The chain carries TRBV11-2 and TRBJ2-1; D gene uncertain. V lost 1 base, J lost 0 bases, and 4 bases lay in between. The CDR3 length is 14 residues. The germline gives CDR1 SGHAT, CDR2 FQNNGV.

The rearrangement uses TRBV10-3 and TRBJ2-5; D is undetermined. Germline V CDR1 and CDR2: ENHRY, SYGVKD. V was cut by 10 bases and J by 2 bases, with 8 bases left in between. The CDR3 covers 11 residues. This chain's CDR3 is CATWAQETQYF. Written as DNA, the CDR3 is TGTGCCACCTGGGCACAAGAGACCCAGTACTTC.

The chain uses TRBV30 and TRBJ2-1; TRBD2 agrees at 12 bases. Germline values: CDR1 GTSNPN, CDR2 SVGIG (reference sequence). This CDR3 contains 19 residues. Losses at the gene ends were 1 base for V and 7 bases for J; bases not matched to a gene: 17. The DNA of the CDR3 is TGTGCCTGGAGTGCAATTAGGACTAGCGGGATTCCGTTTCAGAATGAGCAGTTCTTC. Amino acids: CAWSAIRTSGIPFQNEQFF.

The chain links TRBV18 to TRBJ1-2; 8 bases match TRBD1. The length of the CDR3 is 15 residues. From germline, CDR1 is KGHSH and CDR2 LQKENI. Unmatched junction bases numbered 8, after V lost 2 bases and J lost 6 bases. For the CDR3, the DNA is TGTGCCAGCTCACCAGGGATGGACAGGGCCCATGGCTACACCTTC. This encodes CASSPGMDRAHGYTF.

The chain combines TRBV5-4 with TRBJ2-2; 8 bases agree with TRBD1. The junction had 4 bases not matched to a gene; V was cut back by 6 bases and J by 0 bases. The germline V gene encodes CDR1 SGHNT and CDR2 YYREEE (reference sequence). The CDR3 covers 15 residues. CDR3 loop: CASTGQGANTGELFF. In nucleotides, the CDR3 is TGTGCCAGCACCGGACAGGGAGCGAACACCGGGGAGCTGTTTTTT.

The genes are TRBV6-1 and TRBJ2-2; unclear D gene. CDR1 and CDR2 (germline): MNHNS, SASEGT. This CDR3 has 13 residues. V lost 1 base and J lost 7, with 7 bases in between. CDR3 amino acids: CASSEGAVGELFF. CDR3 coding DNA: TGTGCCAGCAGTGAAGGGGCCGTCGGGGAGCTGTTTTTT.

CDR3 in amino acids: CASSIGGNYEQYF. In nucleotides, the CDR3 is TGTGCCAGCAGTATAGGGGGAAACTACGAGCAGTACTTC. This chain links TRBV12-3 or TRBV12-4 with TRBJ2-7, with a tentative D call TRBD1 (6 bases). This CDR3 region has 13 residues. V gave up 5 bases and J gave up 3 bases, with 11 bases separating them.

This chain connects TRBV6-6 to TRBJ2-3, with D tentatively TRBD1 or TRBD2 (5 bases each). Germline assignment: CDR1 MNHNY and CDR2 SVGAGI (reference sequence). Trimming cost V 5 bases and J 2 bases, with 11 bases left between them. The CDR3 has 14 residues. The CDR3 is CASSPGPYTDTQYF. CDR3 sequence (DNA): TGTGCCAGCAGTCCGGGACCCTACACAGATACGCAGTATTTT.

The J gene is TRBJ2-7, the V gene TRBV19; 8 bases line up with TRBD1. This CDR3 spans 14 amino acids. Trimming at V came to 5 bases and at J to 5 bases, leaving 8 bases not matched to a gene. CDR1 and CDR2 from the germline V gene are LNHDA and SQIVND (reference sequence). This CDR3 is CASSSQGADHEQYF. CDR3 DNA sequence: TGTGCCAGTAGTTCGCAGGGGGCAGACCACGAGCAGTACTTC.

This chain joins TRBV24-1 and TRBJ2-2, with no clear D. Trimming removed 3 bases from V and 3 bases from J, with 10 bases in between. Germline V CDR1 and CDR2: KGHDR, SFDVKD. The CDR3 extends over 15 amino acids. In nucleotides, the CDR3 is TGTGCCACCAGTGATCCTACGGAAGACACCGGGGAGCTGTTTTTT. It encodes CATSDPTEDTGELFF.

The chain uses TRBV12-2 and TRBJ2-7. TRBV12-2 is described as a pseudogene. CDR3 length equals 13 residues. The CDR3 reads CASRLATPYEQYF. In DNA, the CDR3 is TGTGCAAGTCGCTTAGCTACCCCCTACGAGCAGTACTTC.

The chain carries TRBV7-6 and TRBJ1-2, with D perhaps matching TRBD1 (5 bases). CDR1 SGHVS and CDR2 FNYEAQ come from the germline V gene. The ends were cut back, 5 bases at V and 5 bases at J, with 15 bases in the middle. The CDR3 length is 14 residues. CDR3 residues: CASSLRDGGYGYTF. Written as DNA, the CDR3 is TGTGCCAGCAGCCTCCGGGACGGAGGATATGGCTACACCTTC.

The V and J genes are TRBV4-2 and TRBJ2-7; 9 bases match TRBD1. V dropped 4 bases and J dropped 1; count of bases not matched to a gene: 2. Germline CDR1 is LGHNA and CDR2 is YNFKEQ. This CDR3 comprises 14 residues. The CDR3, as DNA: TGTGCCAGCAGCCCTGGGACAGGGTCCTACGAGCAGTACTTC. Translation gives CASSPGTGSYEQYF.

The rearrangement uses TRBV7-2 and TRBJ2-7; D perhaps matches TRBD2 (7 bases). V was trimmed by 5 bases and J by 5 bases, leaving 19 bases between them. Germline CDR1 is SGHTA and CDR2 is FQGNSA. The CDR3 totals 15 residues. CDR3 region: CASSEGGGRPNEQYF. The CDR3 DNA reads as TGTGCCAGCAGCGAAGGGGGGGGCCGCCCTAACGAGCAGTACTTC.

A remark on this clone: The same CDR3 can be traced to other DNA sequences in this sample. The chain combines TRBV9 with TRBJ2-1, with D possibly matching TRBD2 (6 bases). CDR3 length equals 11 residues. V lost 0 bases and J lost 13, with 8 bases in between. CDR1 is SGDLS, CDR2 YYNGEE, per germline. The CDR3 bases are TGTGCCAGCAGCGTAGCGGGGGAACAGTTCTTC. Amino acid sequence: CASSVAGEQFF.

V and J are TRBV6-6 and TRBJ1-4, with 7 bases aligning to TRBD1. The CDR3 has 15 residues. After removal of 5 bases from V and 8 bases from J, the junction contained 11 bases not matched to a gene. Per the germline V gene, CDR1 is MNHNY and CDR2 is SVGAGI (reference sequence). This chain's CDR3 is CASSPPTGRGEKLFF. DNA of the CDR3: TGTGCCAGCAGTCCGCCGACAGGGAGAGGGGAAAAACTGTTTTTT.

The sample holds one count of this clone. This chain uses TRBV6-6 with TRBJ2-7; D remains ambiguous. The CDR3 has 13 amino acids. The V end lost 2 bases, the J end lost 5 bases, and 10 bases lay between the germline ends. The germline V gene encodes CDR1 MNHNY and CDR2 SVGAGI (reference sequence). CDR3 in amino acids: CASSYPPRDEQYF. CDR3 nucleotides: TGTGCCAGCAGTTACCCCCCAAGGGACGAGCAGTACTTC.

The CDR3 region has the DNA TGCAGCGCTGGACAGGGAAGCACTGAAGCTTTCTTT. Protein product: CSAGQGSTEAFF. The rearrangement links TRBV29-1 to TRBJ1-1, with 8 bases that match TRBD1. CDR1 and CDR2 from the germline V gene are SQVTM and ANQGSEA. The CDR3 spans 12 residues. Unmatched junction bases numbered 5, after V lost 7 bases and J lost 4 bases.

The chain joins TRBV5-1 to TRBJ2-3, with no clear D. Germline V gene lookup returns CDR1 SGHRS and CDR2 YFSETQ. CDR3 length: 13 residues. Trimming took 4 bases from V and 2 from J, leaving 8 bases between them. Here the CDR3 DNA reads TGCGCCAGCAGCCCCAAGTACACAGATACGCAGTATTTT. Amino acids: CASSPKYTDTQYF. Looking up the rest from reference TRBV5-1 and TRBJ2-3 gives the full variable domain: KAGVTQTPRYLIKTRGQQVTLSCSPISGHRSVSWYQQTPGQGLQFLFEYFSETQRNKGNFPGRFSGRQFSNSRSEMNVSTLELGDSALYLCASSPKYTDTQYFGPGTRLTVL.

The chain links TRBV20-1 to TRBJ2-3, with D unclear. V lost 6 bases, J lost 2 bases, and 18 bases lay in between. The CDR3 length is 15 residues. Germline values: CDR1 DFQATT, CDR2 SNEGSKA (reference sequence). CDR3: CSASTRSKNTDTQYF. CDR3 bases: TGCAGTGCCAGTACGAGGAGCAAGAACACAGATACGCAGTATTTT.

This clone was recorded once. The rearrangement links TRBV28 to TRBJ2-2, with 9 bases that match TRBD1. The V gene end was trimmed by 5 bases and the J gene end by 8 bases; junction bases not matched to a gene: 3. The CDR3 runs 13 residues. Germline V CDR1 and CDR2: MDHEN, SYDVKM. Written as DNA, the CDR3 is TGTGCCAGCAGTCACAGGGGGCCTGGGGAGCTGTTTTTT. Its translation: CASSHRGPGELFF.

The chain has TRBV19 and TRBJ2-1; either TRBD1 or TRBD2 may fit D (5 bases each). Trimming cost V 3 bases and J 6 bases, with 15 bases left between them. The CDR3 consists of 15 residues. CDR1 is LNHDA, CDR2 SQIVND, per germline (reference sequence). CDR3 protein: CASSIMGRAINEQFF. CDR3 DNA: TGTGCCAGTAGTATTATGGGGCGGGCCATCAATGAGCAGTTCTTC.

Comments on this clone: An end of the junction does not agree with germline; a read error may underlie this. The chain recombines TRBV24-1 with TRBJ1-1; D is unclear. Germline V gene lookup returns CDR1 KGHDR and CDR2 SFDVKD. The CDR3 extends over 12 amino acids. The CDR3: CATSDLNSEAFF. The CDR3 coding sequence is TGTGCCACCAGTGATTTGAACAGTGAAGCTTTCTTT.

This chain links TRBV7-2 with TRBJ2-4; D unclear. The CDR3 covers 17 residues. The V end was cut by 5 bases, the J end by 0 bases, with 17 bases between. Germline V gene lookup returns CDR1 SGHTA and CDR2 FQGNSA. CDR3 DNA: TGTGCCAGCAGCCCCACCCCCCCATCGCTAGCCAAAAACATTCAGTACTTC. It specifies CASSPTPPSLAKNIQYF.

This clone was counted a single time. The rearrangement joins TRBV7-2 to TRBJ1-2; weak D call: TRBD1 (5 bases). V lost 5 bases and J 8 bases, leaving 21 bases between the germline ends. The CDR3 totals 15 residues. Per germline, CDR1 SGHTA and CDR2 FQGNSA. The CDR3 protein is CASSTGGGSIWGYTF. CDR3 nucleotide sequence: TGTGCCAGCAGCACCGGCGGGGGGTCAATCTGGGGCTACACCTTC.